This is a list of T cell receptor beta chains from one sample in a study of blood T cell repertoires in COVID-19. Assay: immunoSEQ multiplex PCR; the TCRdb copy retains only in-frame clones and omits some. Among roughly 130,000 clones, approximately 79% were seen once, and the ten largest hold less than 4.5%. The sample was peripheral blood. These receptors all stem from a man in his fifties or sixties with acute or convalescent COVID-19. The CDR3 runs from the conserved cysteine through the conserved F or W. The order of the fields is V gene, J gene, clone size, D gene, CDR3 protein, CDR3 DNA. D genes are given only for firm matches. Size values are once, few and many counts, or a class for expanded clones, and some rows have none.

v_gene: TRBV29-1
j_gene: TRBJ1-1
abundance: .
d_gene: .
CDR3aa: CSVEVPGSYEAFF
CDR3nt: TGCAGCGTTGAAGTACCAGGGTCTTATGAAGCTTTCTTT

v_gene: TRBV7-2
j_gene: TRBJ1-1
abundance: .
d_gene: TRBD1
CDR3aa: CASSRGTGNTEAFF
CDR3nt: TGTGCCAGCAGCCGCGGGACAGGGAACACTGAAGCTTTCTTT

v_gene: TRBV9
j_gene: TRBJ2-7
abundance: .
d_gene: TRBD1
CDR3aa: CASNGESTGSGEQYF
CDR3nt: TGTGCCAGCAACGGAGAGTCGACAGGGAGTGGCGAGCAGTACTTC

v_gene: TRBV28
j_gene: TRBJ1-6
abundance: .
d_gene: .
CDR3aa: CASNERTANNSPLHF
CDR3nt: TGTGCCAGCAATGAGCGGACAGCTAATAATTCACCCCTCCACTTT

v_gene: TRBV7-2
j_gene: TRBJ1-1
abundance: .
d_gene: .
CDR3aa: CASSFDTVNTEAFF
CDR3nt: TGTGCCAGCAGCTTTGACACAGTGAACACTGAAGCTTTCTTT

v_gene: TRBV9
j_gene: TRBJ2-1
abundance: .
d_gene: TRBD2
CDR3aa: CASSSGLALISYNEQFF
CDR3nt: TGTGCCAGCAGCTCCGGACTAGCCTTGATCTCCTACAATGAGCAGTTCTTC

v_gene: TRBV4-3
j_gene: TRBJ2-1
abundance: once
d_gene: TRBD1
CDR3aa: CASSQYGTGEGVDNEQFF
CDR3nt: TGCGCCAGCAGCCAATACGGGACAGGGGAGGGGGTAGACAATGAGCAGTTCTTC

v_gene: TRBV9
j_gene: TRBJ2-1
abundance: .
d_gene: .
CDR3aa: CASSLSGLTYNEQFF
CDR3nt: TGTGCCAGCAGCCTGAGTGGTTTGACCTACAATGAGCAGTTCTTC

v_gene: TRBV19
j_gene: TRBJ2-5
abundance: .
d_gene: TRBD1
CDR3aa: CASSPWGRGKETQYF
CDR3nt: TGTGCCAGTAGCCCTTGGGGCAGGGGGAAAGAGACCCAGTACTTC

v_gene: TRBV4-3
j_gene: TRBJ1-6
abundance: .
d_gene: TRBD1
CDR3aa: CASSRGTENSPLHF
CDR3nt: TGCGCCAGCAGCCGGGGGACAGAGAATTCACCCCTCCACTTT

v_gene: TRBV2
j_gene: TRBJ2-2
abundance: .
d_gene: TRBD1
CDR3aa: CASSLARTGASGELFF
CDR3nt: TGTGCCAGCAGTCTCGCCCGGACAGGGGCATCCGGGGAGCTGTTTTTT

v_gene: TRBV3-1/TRBV3-2
j_gene: TRBJ2-3
abundance: .
d_gene: TRBD2
CDR3aa: CATGTSGRGTQYF
CDR3nt: TGTGCCACCGGGACTAGCGGGAGGGGTACGCAGTATTTT

v_gene: TRBV27
j_gene: TRBJ2-1
abundance: .
d_gene: TRBD2
CDR3aa: CASSLLRPRGLAGVGDNEQFF
CDR3nt: TGTGCCAGCAGTTTACTCCGTCCCCGGGGACTAGCGGGAGTTGGTGACAATGAGCAGTTCTTC

v_gene: TRBV7-9
j_gene: TRBJ1-6
abundance: .
d_gene: .
CDR3aa: CASSHGNSPLHF
CDR3nt: TGTGCCAGCAGCCACGGGAATTCACCCCTCCACTTT

v_gene: TRBV28
j_gene: TRBJ1-2
abundance: once
d_gene: TRBD1
CDR3aa: CASSSRTGMDYGYTF
CDR3nt: TGTGCCAGCAGTTCTCGGACAGGGATGGACTATGGCTACACCTTC

v_gene: TRBV10-3
j_gene: TRBJ1-2
abundance: .
d_gene: .
CDR3aa: CAIKSPEDVGYTF
CDR3nt: TGTGCCATCAAGAGCCCCGAAGATGTTGGCTACACCTTC

v_gene: TRBV7-2
j_gene: TRBJ2-5
abundance: .
d_gene: TRBD1
CDR3aa: CASSLNRGQETQYF
CDR3nt: TGTGCCAGCAGCTTAAACAGGGGACAAGAGACCCAGTACTTC

v_gene: TRBV10-2
j_gene: TRBJ2-5
abundance: .
d_gene: .
CDR3aa: CASSEDTQETQYF
CDR3nt: TGCGCCAGCAGTGAGGACACGCAAGAGACCCAGTACTTC